The sequence of this TCR beta chain was determined in a study of naive and memory T cell subsets. Four PCR rounds used nested alpha and beta constant region primers plus the SP2 primer. Alpha and beta constant region primers primed reverse transcription for blood and skin samples. In TCRdb, the 5' RACE reads were re-called with MiXCR into one record per CDR3 protein. In the table there are about 62,000 distinct CDR3 sequences, 8% to 9% of which are singletons. The library had UMIs added by 3' ligation of an oligonucleotide to TCR cDNA. Whole-blood samples were 2 to 3 ml of peripheral blood from healthy adult volunteers. The V gene's germline CDR1 is DFQATT and CDR2 SNEGSKA (reference sequence). The ends lost 3 bases at V and 11 bases at J; junction bases unmatched: 9. There are 15 residues in the CDR3. Study results and limitations: This RNA-based method may be sensitive to activation-related transcript changes.

This clonotype appeared a few times. No antigen is known for it. The rearrangement links TRBV20-1 to TRBJ2-1; 14 bases fit TRBD2. This clonotype was sampled from a female donor in good health. The CDR3 bases are TGCAGTGCTAGGACGGGACTAGCGGGAGAAAAGCAGCAGTTCTTC. As protein: CSARTGLAGEKQQFF.